The text below deals with one T cell receptor beta chain. It has no known antigen specificity. Base qualities were left out, and no much larger clone turns up one base away. The data belong to a study of T cell repertoires in cytomegalovirus infection (dated by TCRdb to the late 2010s). Some background on the complete study: Alongside well-studied HLA-B-restricted epitopes, the peptide stimulations were aimed at recently identified HLA-C-restricted CMV epitopes, whose presentation resists viral immunomodulation. Donor HLA type was relevant to the analysis, as public TCR beta signatures indicated carriage of CMV infection together with the matching HLA type. Overall study outcomes, separate from this receptor: The ex vivo response was dominated by HLA-C-restricted CMV-specific TCR beta clonotypes, and the single most frequent clonotype in two of eight donors was supplied by these HLA-C-restricted clonotypes. In both this cohort and an independent cohort of more than 350 donors, the cumulative frequency of public TCR beta family members distinguished carriers of CMV infection plus the relevant HLA type.

This sample was sequenced with an Illumina HiSeq 1500. TCRdb reprocessed the public reads (quality trimming at Q25 with fastp, clone calling with MiXCR) and kept in-frame beta chains. Entries are consolidated by CDR3 protein sequence, retaining the most common genes and DNA. This sample has 70,000 to 85,000 distinct CDR3 sequences in its table, and roughly 37% of those were observed once. Approximately 95% of the sample is in the top ten clones. The treatment or condition tag for this specimen amounts to: in vitro stimulation with specific CMV peptide epitopes to enrich CMV-specific T cells. According to the germline V gene, CDR1 reads SGHVS and CDR2 reads FNYEAQ. The V and J ends are trimmed by 5 bases and 3 bases, leaving 14 bases between them. From its cysteine to its phenylalanine, the CDR3 spans 15 amino acids. Just CDR3 DNA is preserved here, 45 bases in frame from base 1.

Source: CD8+ T cells from cultured PBMCs, taken from culture after CMV antigen stimulation. The chain uses TRBV7-6 and TRBJ1-5, with a weak D call of TRBD1 (6 bases match). The receptor was isolated from a human donor in good health (CMV status not recorded). Some clones in this sample may be carry-over from other donors' samples. In nucleotide form, the sequence is TGTGCCAGCAGCCCCCCGGGGGCGGTCAATCAGCCCCAGCATTTT. It codes for CASSPPGAVNQPQHF.